The present entry profiles one T cell receptor (beta chain) with its context. The CDR3 length is 18 residues. Unmatched junction bases numbered 17, after V lost 9 bases and J lost 0 bases. Germline V gene sequence: CDR1 SGHVT, CDR2 SQSDAQ. Sequencing used immunoSEQ multiplex PCR; TCRdb keeps in-frame clones, though not all of them. Here the sample spans about 93,000 clones, about 91% being singletons. The data were taken from a study of OX40 agonist ivuxolimab in advanced cancers. This rearrangement joins TRBV7-4 to TRBJ2-4; 7 bases are a match to TRBD1. This clonotype originated in an adult with an advanced solid tumor such as melanoma, head and neck, liver or kidney cancer. The sample consisted of CD4+ or CD8+ T cells sorted from blood, taken in a trial of the OX40 agonist ivuxolimab. The CDR3, as DNA: TGTGCCAGGCTCCGAGGGACAGATATTCCTCTAGCCAAAAACATTCAGTACTTC. This sequence encodes CARLRGTDIPLAKNIQYF.